The 32 T cell receptor beta chains below were found in one sample sequenced in a study of lymphopenia after photon versus proton radiotherapy. Some clones are missing from TCRdb's copy, which holds only in-frame ones; the method was immunoSEQ multiplex PCR. This sample has 25,000 to 35,000 clones, with 85% to 95% found just once. The sequencing used peripheral blood, collected from a patient treated with photon-based radiotherapy. The source is a woman between 45 and 60 years old with cholangiocarcinoma.

The V call is TRBV19, the J call TRBJ2-1, with D hard to call. The CDR3 sequence is 13 residues long. Trimming took 5 bases from V and 8 from J, leaving 13 bases between them. Per germline, CDR1 LNHDA and CDR2 SQIVND (reference sequence). The CDR3 region is CASSPSYIYEQFF. In DNA, the CDR3 is TGTGCCAGTAGTCCCTCCTACATCTATGAGCAGTTCTTC.

CDR3 coding DNA: TGTGCCAGCGGTGGGACAGGTTATAGCAATCAGCCCCAGCATTTT. This translates into CASGGTGYSNQPQHF. V usage is TRBV5-8 and J usage is TRBJ1-5; 8 bases are a match to TRBD1. J gave up 0 bases and V 7 bases, and 6 bases lay outside the gene matches. The CDR3 is 15 amino acids. CDR1 is SGHTS and CDR2 is YDEGEE in the germline V gene.

The J gene is TRBJ1-1, the V gene TRBV5-1, with unresolved D. V lost 0 bases and J lost 1, with 7 bases in between. The germline V gene encodes CDR1 SGHRS and CDR2 YFSETQ. This CDR3 region has 14 residues. The CDR3 here is CASSLESSNTEAFF. CDR3 sequence (DNA): TGCGCCAGCAGCTTGGAATCTTCGAACACTGAAGCTTTCTTT. The full variable domain, in which reference TRBV5-1 and TRBJ1-1 provide the parts outside the CDR3, is KAGVTQTPRYLIKTRGQQVTLSCSPISGHRSVSWYQQTPGQGLQFLFEYFSETQRNKGNFPGRFSGRQFSNSRSEMNVSTLELGDSALYLCASSLESSNTEAFFGQGTRLTVV.

The chain joins TRBV7-2 to TRBJ2-4; the D gene is possibly TRBD2 (5 bases). Trimming left V 1 base short and J 1 base short, with 20 bases between. This CDR3 spans 19 amino acids. The germline CDR1 and CDR2 sequences are SGHTA and FQGNSA. The CDR3, as DNA: TGTGCCAGCAGCTTAGTCTTCGGAAGTGTAACGGGGGCCAAAAACATTCAGTACTTC. It translates to CASSLVFGSVTGAKNIQYF. Drawing the rest from reference TRBV7-2 and TRBJ2-4, the complete variable domain is GAGVSQSPSNKVTEKGKDVELRCDPISGHTALYWYRQSLGQGLEFLIYFQGNSAPDKSGLPSDRFSAERTGGSVSTLTIQRTQQEDSAVYLCASSLVFGSVTGAKNIQYFGAGTRLSVL.

This sequence joins TRBV11-2 and TRBJ2-2; the match to TRBD1 covers 7 bases. Per germline, CDR1 SGHAT and CDR2 FQNNGV. After removal of 7 bases from V and 6 bases from J, the junction contained 11 bases not matched to a gene. The CDR3 is made up of 15 amino acids. The CDR3 here is CASKGQLGTSGELFF. The CDR3 DNA reads as TGTGCCAGCAAGGGACAGTTGGGAACTTCCGGGGAGCTGTTTTTT. Supplemented by reference TRBV11-2 and TRBJ2-2, the full variable domain reads EAGVAQSPRYKIIEKRQSVAFWCNPISGHATLYWYQQILGQGPKLLIQFQNNGVVDDSQLPKDRFSAERLKGVDSTLKIQPAKLEDSAVYLCASKGQLGTSGELFFGEGSRLTVL.

The chain couples TRBV5-1 to TRBJ2-3; 8 positions agree with TRBD2. The length of the CDR3 is 18 residues. The junction had 11 bases not matched to a gene; V was cut back by 0 bases and J by 2 bases. Germline values: CDR1 SGHRS, CDR2 YFSETQ. CDR3 amino acids: CASSLDPVSGGHTDTQYF. The DNA for the CDR3 is TGCGCCAGCAGCTTGGACCCGGTAAGCGGGGGCCACACAGATACGCAGTATTTT.

The chain uses TRBV6-5 and TRBJ1-2, with a weak D call TRBD1 (6 bases). The V end lost 2 bases, the J end lost 7 bases, and 17 bases lay between the germline ends. Germline assignment: CDR1 MNHEY and CDR2 SVGAGI. This CDR3 is built from 15 residues. The CDR3 here is CASSYQGLTGFGYTF. In nucleotides, the CDR3 is TGTGCCAGCAGTTACCAGGGCTTAACAGGGTTTGGCTACACCTTC.

The chain carries TRBV15 and TRBJ2-4; D is ambiguous. Between the trimmed V and J ends, which lost 8 bases and 4 bases, there was a span of 12 bases. CDR3 size: 13 residues. The V gene's germline CDR1 is LNHNV and CDR2 YYDKDF (reference sequence). This CDR3 reads CATEDRLKNIQYF. The CDR3 DNA reads as TGTGCCACCGAAGACCGGTTAAAAAACATTCAGTACTTC.

The chain couples TRBV27 to TRBJ2-3, with D perhaps matching TRBD1 (6 bases). Trimming cost V 5 bases and J 6 bases, with 15 bases left between them. CDR1 MNHEY and CDR2 SMNVEV come from the germline V gene (reference sequence). This CDR3 has 14 amino acids. For the CDR3, the DNA is TGTGCCAGCAGTCCACAGGGTTATATCGATACGCAGTATTTT. Its translation is CASSPQGYIDTQYF.

The chain employs TRBV6-1 and TRBJ2-7; TRBD1 matches 7 bases. CDR1 is MNHNS and CDR2 is SASEGT in the germline V gene. The CDR3 has 16 residues. Trimming took 0 bases from V and 4 from J; bases not matched to a gene: 9. In nucleotides, the CDR3 is TGTGCCAGCAGTGAAGCCTCAGGACAGGTTTTATACGAGCAGTACTTC. Amino acid sequence: CASSEASGQVLYEQYF.

The chain recombines TRBV9 with TRBJ1-2; D unclear. Germline V gene data show CDR1 as SGDLS and CDR2 as YYNGEE. The CDR3 totals 14 residues. The V end was cut by 0 bases, the J end by 6 bases, with 12 bases between. The CDR3 DNA sequence: TGTGCCAGCAGCGTAGTGCGGCCCCTCGATGGCTACACCTTC. Amino acids: CASSVVRPLDGYTF.

The J gene is TRBJ1-1, the V gene TRBV5-1, with TRBD1 matching 9 bases. The CDR3 length is 16 residues. Trimming cost V 4 bases and J 4 bases; bases outside gene matches: 11. Germline loops: CDR1 SGHRS, CDR2 YFSETQ. The CDR3 loop reads CASSRGTGGAGTEAFF. For the CDR3, the DNA is TGCGCCAGCAGCCGGGGTACAGGGGGCGCAGGCACTGAAGCTTTCTTT.

V and J are TRBV7-2 and TRBJ1-1, with D hard to call. Looked up from germline, CDR1 is SGHTA and CDR2 is FQGNSA. Trimming removed 3 bases from V and 1 base from J, with 9 bases in between. The CDR3 consists of 14 residues. Here the CDR3 reads CASSFYRRNTEAFF. The DNA for the CDR3 is TGTGCCAGCAGCTTTTACCGAAGGAACACTGAAGCTTTCTTT. Complete variable domain (other parts from reference TRBV7-2 and TRBJ1-1): GAGVSQSPSNKVTEKGKDVELRCDPISGHTALYWYRQSLGQGLEFLIYFQGNSAPDKSGLPSDRFSAERTGGSVSTLTIQRTQQEDSAVYLCASSFYRRNTEAFFGQGTRLTVV.

The chain carries TRBV19 and TRBJ1-1; a weak D match, TRBD1 (6 bases). Looked up from germline, CDR1 is LNHDA and CDR2 is SQIVND (reference sequence). Trimming stripped 4 bases from V and 7 bases from J, with 22 bases between. This CDR3 has 16 residues. CDR3 DNA sequence: TGTGCCAGTAGTACCCCGCGATGGAGGGAACAGGGTGAAGCTTTCTTT. This codes for CASSTPRWREQGEAFF.

CDR3 in DNA: TGTGCCTGGAGAAGGGGGGTGGGCACTGAAGCTTTCTTT. This sequence encodes CAWRRGVGTEAFF. The rearrangement uses TRBV30 and TRBJ1-1, with D maybe TRBD1 (6 bases). The CDR3 consists of 13 residues. Germline values: CDR1 GTSNPN, CDR2 SVGIG (reference sequence). V was pared by 3 bases and J by 4 bases, with 12 bases between.

The chain has TRBV18 and TRBJ1-3, with 10 bases that match TRBD1. V was pared by 4 bases and J by 4 bases, with 7 bases of the junction left unmatched. CDR1 and CDR2 (germline): KGHSH, LQKENI. The CDR3 consists of 16 residues. This chain's CDR3 is CASSRDRGFRGNTIYF. CDR3 coding DNA: TGTGCCAGCTCACGGGACAGGGGTTTTCGAGGAAACACCATATATTTT. Complete variable domain (other parts from reference TRBV18 and TRBJ1-3): NAGVMQNPRHLVRRRGQEARLRCSPMKGHSHVYWYRQLPEEGLKFMVYLQKENIIDESGMPKERFSAEFPKEGPSILRIQQVVRGDSAAYFCASSRDRGFRGNTIYFGEGSWLTVV.

This clone came up once. The CDR3 nucleotides are TGTGCCAGTGAGGGGGCGGCTAATTCACCCCTCCACTTT. Protein product: CASEGAANSPLHF. The chain joins TRBV7-9 to TRBJ1-6; 7 positions agree with TRBD1. The CDR3 contains 13 residues. V shed 9 bases and J 6 bases; nucleotides not matched to a gene: 5. Looked up from germline, CDR1 is SEHNR and CDR2 is FQNEAQ (reference sequence).

This chain joins TRBV7-2 and TRBJ2-5; D remains ambiguous. The CDR3 length is 12 residues. V lost 2 bases and J 10 bases, leaving 11 bases between the germline ends. The V gene's germline CDR1 is SGHTA and CDR2 FQGNSA. CDR3 DNA: TGTGCCAGCAGCTTAATCCGAGGTTACCAGTACTTC. The encoded protein is CASSLIRGYQYF.

This chain joins TRBV28 and TRBJ2-2, with D uncertain. CDR3 length: 16 amino acids. V was trimmed by 6 bases and J by 4 bases, leaving 18 bases between them. The germline V gene has CDR1 MDHEN and CDR2 SYDVKM. CDR3 DNA: TGTGCCAGCAGACGCCAGGTGCGCCGAGGCACCGGGGAGCTGTTTTTT. Protein sequence: CASRRQVRRGTGELFF.

This rearrangement joins TRBV7-2 to TRBJ1-5; 11 positions match TRBD1. The germline CDR1 and CDR2 sequences are SGHTA and FQGNSA. The V gene end was trimmed by 2 bases and the J gene end by 5 bases; junction bases not matched to a gene: 5. The CDR3 totals 16 residues. In DNA, the CDR3 is TGTGCCAGCAGCTTATGGACAGGGGGCGGCTATCAGCCCCAGCATTTT. Its protein product is CASSLWTGGGYQPQHF.

The chain couples TRBV4-3 to TRBJ2-1; 8 nucleotides line up with TRBD2. The germline V gene has CDR1 LGHNA and CDR2 YSLEER. After removal of 3 bases from V and 6 bases from J, the junction contained 10 bases not matched to a gene. The length of the CDR3 is 16 residues. Here the CDR3 reads CASSQETGGPVNEQFF. The CDR3 DNA follows: TGCGCCAGCAGCCAGGAAACGGGGGGGCCCGTCAATGAGCAGTTCTTC.

This clone has just one count. This chain links TRBV18 with TRBJ1-2; 8 bases map to TRBD1. The CDR3 length is 14 residues. CDR1 is KGHSH, CDR2 LQKENI, per germline. The ends lost 4 bases at V and 6 bases at J; junction bases unmatched: 7. The CDR3 bases are TGTGCCAGCTCACAACGACAGGGGTGGGATGGCTACACCTTC. It specifies CASSQRQGWDGYTF.

This chain links TRBV7-2 with TRBJ1-5; TRBD1 agrees at 7 bases. The CDR3 extends over 15 amino acids. The trim removed 1 base at V and 6 bases at J, leaving 6 bases unmatched. Germline V gene data show CDR1 as SGHTA and CDR2 as FQGNSA. The CDR3 loop is CASSLVEGGGQPQHF. CDR3 bases: TGTGCCAGCAGCTTAGTAGAAGGGGGCGGTCAGCCCCAGCATTTT.

The chain is built from TRBV29-1 and TRBJ2-5, with D perhaps matching TRBD2 (5 bases). CDR3 length: 13 amino acids. CDR1 SQVTM and CDR2 ANQGSEA come from the germline V gene. V dropped 2 bases and J dropped 1 base, with 8 bases sitting between them. For the CDR3, the DNA is TGCAGCGTTGAACAGACTATCCAAGAGACCCAGTACTTC. It encodes CSVEQTIQETQYF.

The chain links TRBV28 to TRBJ1-1; D gene uncertain. Trimming pared 6 bases from V and 0 bases from J, leaving 11 bases between. The V gene's germline CDR1 is MDHEN and CDR2 SYDVKM. The CDR3 is 14 amino acids. Written as DNA, the CDR3 is TGTGCCAGCAGATTGACACTCATGAACACTGAAGCTTTCTTT. Protein sequence: CASRLTLMNTEAFF.

V gene TRBV19 combines with J gene TRBJ2-4; 7 nucleotides match TRBD1. This CDR3 is 16 amino acids long. Germline assignment: CDR1 LNHDA and CDR2 SQIVND (reference sequence). J lost 2 bases, V lost 4 bases, and 8 bases had no gene match. CDR3 residues: CASSRDSTPPKNIQYF. As DNA, the CDR3 is TGTGCCAGTAGTAGGGACAGCACTCCTCCCAAAAACATTCAGTACTTC.

The chain couples TRBV6-1 to TRBJ2-5; 8 bases agree with TRBD2. The CDR3 length is 12 residues. Germline V gives CDR1 MNHNS, CDR2 SASEGT. J gave up 6 bases and V 7 bases, and 4 bases lay outside the gene matches. DNA of the CDR3: TGTGCCAGCAACACTAGCGGAAAGACCCAGTACTTC. This encodes CASNTSGKTQYF.

The chain joins TRBV19 to TRBJ1-3; TRBD1 might be the D (6 bases). The CDR3 covers 16 residues. Germline V gene data show CDR1 as LNHDA and CDR2 as SQIVND (reference sequence). V shed 5 bases and J shed 1 base, with 15 bases lying between them. CDR3 sequence reads: CASSPLQGSSGNTIYF. CDR3 DNA sequence: TGTGCCAGTAGTCCGTTACAGGGTTCATCTGGAAACACCATATATTTT.

The V and J genes are TRBV18 and TRBJ1-2, with 11 positions matching TRBD1. With 5 bases clipped from V and 3 bases from J, the junction kept 5 bases outside the gene matches. The CDR3 length is 15 residues. Germline CDR1 and CDR2: KGHSH and LQKENI. The CDR3 is CASSGGQGAHYGYTF. The CDR3 DNA reads as TGTGCCAGCTCAGGAGGACAGGGGGCTCACTATGGCTACACCTTC.

The rearrangement links TRBV7-9 to TRBJ1-4; 8 positions agree with TRBD1. With 2 bases clipped from V and 8 bases from J, the junction kept 10 bases outside the gene matches. In germline, CDR1 is SEHNR, CDR2 FQNEAQ (reference sequence). The CDR3 contains 16 residues. In DNA, the CDR3 is TGTGCCAGCAGCTTACGAGCGGGACAGGAGGCAGAAAAACTGTTTTTT. Translation gives CASSLRAGQEAEKLFF. The complete variable domain, with remaining parts taken from reference TRBV7-9 and TRBJ1-4, reads DTGVSQNPRHKITKRGQNVTFRCDPISEHNRLYWYRQTLGQGPEFLTYFQNEAQLEKSRLLSDRFSAERPKGSFSTLEIQRTEQGDSAMYLCASSLRAGQEAEKLFFGSGTQLSVL.

The chain has TRBV5-4 and TRBJ2-5, with D perhaps TRBD1 (6 bases). Trimming pared 2 bases from V and 2 bases from J, leaving 13 bases between. Germline CDR1 is SGHNT and CDR2 is YYREEE (reference sequence). The CDR3 consists of 15 residues. CDR3 in DNA: TGTGCCAGCAGCTTCAGTACAGGGCTTCAAGAGACCCAGTACTTC. Amino acids: CASSFSTGLQETQYF.

This clone was seen once. This chain connects TRBV9 to TRBJ2-3; the D is unclear. V was shortened by 4 bases and J by 2 bases, with 11 bases between the two germline ends. Per the germline V gene, CDR1 is SGDLS and CDR2 is YYNGEE. The CDR3 consists of 14 residues. CDR3 protein: CASSRSRSTDTQYF. In DNA, the CDR3 is TGTGCCAGCAGCCGTAGCCGCTCCACAGATACGCAGTATTTT.